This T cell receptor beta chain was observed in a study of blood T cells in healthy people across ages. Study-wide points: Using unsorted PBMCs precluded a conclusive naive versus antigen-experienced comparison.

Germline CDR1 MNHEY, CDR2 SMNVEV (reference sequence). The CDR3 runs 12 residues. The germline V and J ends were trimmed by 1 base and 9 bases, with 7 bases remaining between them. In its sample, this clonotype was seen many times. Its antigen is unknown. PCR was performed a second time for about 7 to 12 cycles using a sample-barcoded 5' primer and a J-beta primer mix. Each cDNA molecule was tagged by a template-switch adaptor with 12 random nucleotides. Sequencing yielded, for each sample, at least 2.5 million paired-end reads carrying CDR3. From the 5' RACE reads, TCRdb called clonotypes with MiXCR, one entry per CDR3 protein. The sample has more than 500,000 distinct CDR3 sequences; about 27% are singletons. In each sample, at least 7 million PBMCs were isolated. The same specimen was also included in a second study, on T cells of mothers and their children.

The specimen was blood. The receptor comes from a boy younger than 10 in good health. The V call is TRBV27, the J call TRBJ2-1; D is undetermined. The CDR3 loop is CASSLLGGEQFF. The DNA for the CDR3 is TGTGCCAGCAGTTTATTAGGTGGTGAGCAGTTCTTC.